Listed here are 21 T cell receptor beta chains from one sample, sequenced in a study of siplizumab effects on memory and regulatory T cells. TCRdb keeps only in-frame clones here, not all; method: immunoSEQ multiplex PCR. There are tens of thousands of clones in the sample; around 97% occur only once, and 0.025% to 0.035% lies in the top ten. Sequenced material: naive CD4+ T cells sorted from blood. Receptors originate from a human donor in good health.

With regard to this clone: Within the sample, other DNA sequences also encode this same CDR3. CDR3 residues: CASSLGRGNEKLFF. The DNA of the CDR3 is TGTGCCAGCAGTTTAGGTAGGGGCAATGAAAAACTGTTTTTT. The chain uses TRBV27 and TRBJ1-4; D is possibly TRBD1 (5 bases). The V and J ends lost 2 bases and 5 bases respectively, with 9 bases between them. Germline CDR1 reads MNHEY; CDR2 reads SMNVEV (reference sequence). The CDR3 has 14 residues. The full variable domain, completed using reference TRBV27 and TRBJ1-4, is EAQVTQNPRYLITVTGKKLTVTCSQNMNHEYMSWYRQDPGLGLRQIYYSMNVEVTDKGDVPEGYKVSRKEKRNFPLILESPSPNQTSLYFCASSLGRGNEKLFFGSGTQLSVL.

This chain connects TRBV7-9 to TRBJ1-1; 7 bases line up with TRBD1. This CDR3 spans 16 amino acids. CDR1 and CDR2 from the germline V gene are SEHNR and FQNEAQ (reference sequence). The V and J ends lost 2 bases and 0 bases, in that order; junction bases with no gene match: 6. The CDR3 coding sequence is TGTGCCAGCAGCTTACAGGGGACAGCCATGAACACTGAAGCTTTCTTT. Translation gives CASSLQGTAMNTEAFF.

The chain employs TRBV10-3 and TRBJ1-2; D unclear. V shed 1 base and J shed 4 bases, with 10 bases lying between them. The CDR3 loop spans 14 amino acids. CDR1 and CDR2 (germline): ENHRY, SYGVKD. The CDR3 nucleotides read TGTGCCATCAGTGAGTTTGGGATAGCCTATGGCTACACCTTC. Amino acids: CAISEFGIAYGYTF.

The chain uses TRBV5-6 and TRBJ1-4, with 9 nucleotides matching TRBD1. Unmatched junction bases numbered 10, after V lost 2 bases and J lost 8 bases. The CDR3 has 16 residues. Germline V gene sequence: CDR1 SGHDT, CDR2 YYEEEE. The CDR3 sequence is CASSLSRDRDSEKLFF. The CDR3 bases are TGTGCCAGCAGCTTATCTCGGGACAGGGATTCGGAAAAACTGTTTTTT.

The chain uses TRBV4-3 and TRBJ1-1; D is undetermined. The germline V gene encodes CDR1 LGHNA and CDR2 YSLEER. The germline V and J ends were trimmed by 1 base and 1 base, with 16 bases remaining between them. This CDR3 is 17 amino acids long. Here the CDR3 DNA reads TGCGCCAGCAGCCAAGCCCACTATGGACGGCAGAACACTGAAGCTTTCTTT. It codes for CASSQAHYGRQNTEAFF.

The chain joins TRBV28 to TRBJ1-3; 7 bases align to TRBD1. Trimming cost V 5 bases and J 4 bases; bases outside gene matches: 5. The CDR3 is made up of 14 amino acids. CDR1 and CDR2 (germline): MDHEN, SYDVKM. CDR3: CASSTGAEGNTIYF. The CDR3 region has the DNA TGTGCCAGCAGTACAGGGGCAGAGGGAAACACCATATATTTT.

The V call is TRBV14, the J call TRBJ1-1; no clear D gene. The V gene's germline CDR1 is SGHDN and CDR2 FVKESK. The CDR3 is 13 residues long. V shed 4 bases and J shed 1 base, with 7 bases lying between them. The CDR3 DNA reads as TGTGCCAGCAGCCGGTCCACGAACACTGAAGCTTTCTTT. Its protein product is CASSRSTNTEAFF.

This chain connects TRBV6-1 to TRBJ1-2; D uncertain. Germline V lookup: CDR1 MNHNS, CDR2 SASEGT. V shed 1 base and J shed 8 bases, with 17 bases lying between them. The CDR3 has 15 residues. The CDR3 DNA follows: TGTGCCAGCAGTGAAGAGGTCGGGTCCTTCGGAGGCTACACCTTC. Translation: CASSEEVGSFGGYTF.

This chain links TRBV6-1 with TRBJ2-2; no reliable D call. CDR3 length: 15 amino acids. The germline CDR1 and CDR2 sequences are MNHNS and SASEGT. The V gene lost 5 bases and the J gene lost 0 bases, with 10 bases spanning the gap. The CDR3 nucleotides are TGTGCCAGCAGTTGGGCCGTCACGAACACCGGGGAGCTGTTTTTT. This codes for CASSWAVTNTGELFF.

The chain carries TRBV9 and TRBJ1-2, with no clear D. V was clipped by 5 bases and J by 0 bases, with 11 bases between them. This CDR3 has 14 residues. The germline V gene has CDR1 SGDLS and CDR2 YYNGEE. The CDR3 sequence: CASRGPAANYGYTF. The CDR3 bases are TGTGCCAGCAGAGGACCAGCAGCTAACTATGGCTACACCTTC.

Turning to this clone: At one end the junction does not follow the germline gene, possibly because of a read error. The rearrangement joins TRBV9 to TRBJ2-7; D unresolved. The CDR3 sequence is 15 residues long. Germline V gene lookup returns CDR1 SGDLS and CDR2 YYNGEE. Written as DNA, the CDR3 is TGTGCCAGCAGCGTAGATTTGGGTCTTTCCTCCGAGCAGTACTTC. This encodes CASSVDLGLSSEQYF.

The rearrangement uses TRBV4-1 and TRBJ1-5, with D hard to call. The germline V and J ends were trimmed by 4 bases and 6 bases, with 13 bases remaining between them. The germline V gene has CDR1 MGHRA and CDR2 YSYEKL. The CDR3 runs 14 residues. The CDR3 reads CASSRETRGQPQHF. CDR3 DNA: TGCGCCAGCAGCCGGGAGACCAGAGGTCAGCCCCAGCATTTT.

The chain uses TRBV6-1 and TRBJ2-1; 12 nucleotides match TRBD2. The germline gives CDR1 MNHNS, CDR2 SASEGT. The J segment lost 7 bases and the V segment lost 7 bases, leaving 8 bases of the junction unmatched. This CDR3 spans 15 amino acids. The CDR3 protein is CASNPVTSGGNEQFF. The CDR3 nucleotides read TGTGCCAGCAATCCCGTGACTAGCGGGGGAAATGAGCAGTTCTTC.

The chain recombines TRBV7-3 with TRBJ1-1, with D perhaps matching TRBD1 (5 bases). V lost 1 base and J lost 3, with 9 bases in between. Germline V CDR1 and CDR2: SGHTA, FQGTGA. The CDR3 totals 14 residues. CDR3 in DNA: TGTGCCAGCAGCTTAATGGAGGGACACACTGAAGCTTTCTTT. Translating it yields CASSLMEGHTEAFF.

The table lists this clone with a count of one. The chain combines TRBV14 with TRBJ2-1; the match to TRBD2 covers 11 bases. The CDR3 runs 17 residues. Trimming cost V 2 bases and J 4 bases; bases outside gene matches: 7. From germline, CDR1 is SGHDN and CDR2 FVKESK. CDR3 loop: CASSQPLTSGTYNEQFF. The CDR3, as DNA: TGTGCCAGCAGCCAACCACTGACTAGCGGGACTTACAATGAGCAGTTCTTC.

The V gene is TRBV2, the J gene TRBJ1-4; D gene unclear. Germline V gives CDR1 SNHLY, CDR2 FYNNEI. This CDR3 is 14 amino acids long. V was shortened by 5 bases and J by 0 bases, with 7 bases between the two germline ends. CDR3 sequence: CASSSIATNEKLFF. DNA of the CDR3: TGTGCCAGCAGTTCGATTGCAACTAATGAAAAACTGTTTTTT. Combining the CDR3 with reference TRBV2 and TRBJ1-4 gives the whole variable domain EPEVTQTPSHQVTQMGQEVILRCVPISNHLYFYWYRQILGQKVEFLVSFYNNEISEKSEIFDDQFSVERPDGSNFTLKIRSTKLEDSAMYFCASSSIATNEKLFFGSGTQLSVL.

This rearrangement joins TRBV7-2 to TRBJ2-5; TRBD1 matches 10 bases. The germline CDR1 and CDR2 sequences are SGHTA and FQGNSA. The junction had 4 bases not matched to a gene; V was cut back by 1 base and J by 5 bases. CDR3 length: 15 amino acids. CDR3 residues: CASSLGGQGTETQYF. CDR3 sequence (DNA): TGTGCCAGCAGCTTAGGGGGACAGGGGACGGAGACCCAGTACTTC.

The chain is built from TRBV6-5 and TRBJ2-1; TRBD2 agrees at 11 bases. Germline CDR1 MNHEY, CDR2 SVGAGI. This CDR3 region has 16 residues. V shed 4 bases and J 0 bases; nucleotides not matched to a gene: 2. CDR3 coding DNA: TGTGCCAGCAGTTTGACTAGCGGGGCCTCCTACAATGAGCAGTTCTTC. It codes for CASSLTSGASYNEQFF.

The chain combines TRBV11-3 with TRBJ1-5, with TRBD1 as a possible D gene (6 bases). In germline, CDR1 is SGHNT, CDR2 YENEEA. The CDR3 length is 16 residues. V was shortened by 7 bases and J by 4 bases, with 20 bases between the two germline ends. The CDR3 region is CASTSLFQGRNQPQHF. The DNA of the CDR3 is TGTGCCAGCACCTCTCTCTTTCAGGGGCGGAATCAGCCCCAGCATTTT.

The table lists this clone with a count of one. The chain recombines TRBV5-4 with TRBJ2-5, with D tentatively TRBD2 (6 bases). The CDR3 sequence is 16 residues long. Per the germline V gene, CDR1 is SGHNT and CDR2 is YYREEE (reference sequence). Trimming shortened V by 2 bases and J by 0 bases, and 14 bases separated the two germline ends. CDR3 sequence (DNA): TGTGCCAGCAGCTTCGAGCGGGTTCGGTACCAAGAGACCCAGTACTTC. It yields the protein CASSFERVRYQETQYF.

This sequence joins TRBV28 and TRBJ2-5; TRBD1 or TRBD2 may be the D gene (6 bases each). The J call may be wrong; the DNA end is better matched by TRBJ2-7. The CDR3 covers 13 residues. CDR1 and CDR2 from the germline V gene are MDHEN and SYDVKM. In nucleotides, the CDR3 is TGTGCCAGCAGGGGAGGAGGGGGCTACGAGCAGTACTTC. The encoded protein is CASRGGGGYEQYF.